Below, 16 T cell receptor beta chains from the same sample are listed, as sequenced in a study of CD8 T cells in ankylosing spondylitis. One entry per CDR3 protein results from TCRdb running MiXCR on the 5' RACE reads. The repertoire holds tens of thousands of distinct CDR3 sequences, with 4% as singletons. Input material: blood, either unsorted or a sorted T cell fraction (not recorded which). The receptors originated from a female donor with ankylosing spondylitis or in good health (not recorded which).

This clonotype came up many times. CDR3 amino acids: CASSVEGVSNQPQHF. In nucleotides, the CDR3 is TGTGCCAGCAGCGTAGAGGGGGTGAGCAATCAGCCCCAGCATTTT. The chain joins TRBV9 to TRBJ1-5, with a tentative D call TRBD1 (6 bases). The CDR3 consists of 15 residues. V dropped 0 bases and J dropped 1 base, with 8 bases sitting between them. CDR1 is SGDLS and CDR2 is YYNGEE in the germline V gene.

This clonotype was seen at least ten times. V is TRBV9 and J is TRBJ2-1, with D possibly TRBD1 on 5 matching bases. This CDR3 comprises 15 residues. The germline V gene encodes CDR1 SGDLS and CDR2 YYNGEE. Trimming cost V 1 base and J 6 bases, with 14 bases left between them. The CDR3 region has the DNA TGTGCCAGCAGCGTACAACCAGGGTCGGGCAATGAGCAGTTCTTC. Translating gives CASSVQPGSGNEQFF.

In this sample, this clonotype turned up a few times. The gene calls are TRBV9 and TRBJ2-7; D not certain. The V and J ends lost 1 base and 0 bases respectively, with 11 bases between them. The CDR3 length is 15 residues. Germline CDR1 SGDLS, CDR2 YYNGEE. The CDR3 DNA follows: TGTGCCAGCAGCGTAACGTTCGACGGCTCCTACGAGCAGTACTTC. This sequence encodes CASSVTFDGSYEQYF. Combining the CDR3 with reference TRBV9 and TRBJ2-7 gives the whole variable domain DSGVTQTPKHLITATGQRVTLRCSPRSGDLSVYWYQQSLDQGLQFLIQYYNGEERAKGNILERFSAQQFPDLHSELNLSSLELGDSALYFCASSVTFDGSYEQYFGPGTRLTVT.

This clonotype was recorded many times. The chain carries TRBV9 and TRBJ1-2, with D maybe TRBD1 (6 bases). Germline-derived CDR1 and CDR2 are SGDLS and YYNGEE. V lost 0 bases and J 7 bases, leaving 13 bases between the germline ends. CDR3 length: 14 residues. The CDR3 spells CASSVGVGGIGYTF. The CDR3 DNA is TGTGCCAGCAGCGTAGGGGTAGGGGGAATTGGCTACACCTTC.

This clonotype has a count of ten or more. The rearrangement links TRBV9 to TRBJ1-2, with D perhaps matching TRBD1 (5 bases). The CDR3 totals 16 residues. CDR1 is SGDLS and CDR2 is YYNGEE in the germline V gene. The ends were cut back, 2 bases at V and 0 bases at J, with 14 bases in the middle. This CDR3 is CASSVRRDATNYGYTF. Written as DNA, the CDR3 is TGTGCCAGCAGCGTCCGCCGGGACGCTACTAACTATGGCTACACCTTC.

This clonotype was counted many times. The chain couples TRBV9 to TRBJ2-7; D is tentatively TRBD1 or TRBD2 (5 bases each). Germline CDR1 SGDLS, CDR2 YYNGEE. The CDR3 spans 13 residues. Trimming cost V 0 bases and J 6 bases, with 10 bases left between them. The CDR3: CASSVGGTGEQYF. In DNA form, the CDR3 reads TGTGCCAGCAGCGTAGGAGGGACGGGCGAGCAGTACTTC.

This clonotype was detected many times. This chain connects TRBV9 to TRBJ2-7; D is unclear. Trimming cost V 0 bases and J 0 bases, with 7 bases left between them. This CDR3 is built from 14 residues. Germline loops: CDR1 SGDLS, CDR2 YYNGEE. For the CDR3, the DNA is TGTGCCAGCAGCGTAGACTCGAGCTCCTACGAGCAGTACTTC. Amino acids: CASSVDSSSYEQYF.

This clonotype was recorded many times. This rearrangement joins TRBV9 to TRBJ1-2; 11 positions match TRBD1. Trimming took 0 bases from V and 6 from J; bases not matched to a gene: 4. Germline CDR1 is SGDLS and CDR2 is YYNGEE. The CDR3 sequence is 15 residues long. CDR3 loop: CASSVEGQGGNGYTF. The CDR3 DNA sequence: TGTGCCAGCAGCGTAGAGGGACAGGGGGGAAATGGCTACACCTTC.

This clonotype was counted ten times or more. The chain recombines TRBV9 with TRBJ2-1; no reliable D call. The V gene's germline CDR1 is SGDLS and CDR2 YYNGEE. The CDR3 has 13 residues. The V end lost 3 bases, the J end lost 2 bases, and 6 bases lay between the germline ends. The CDR3 bases are TGTGCCAGCAGCGCTACAGCCTACAATGAGCAGTTCTTC. As protein: CASSATAYNEQFF.

This clonotype was observed at least ten times. The J gene is TRBJ2-2, the V gene TRBV9; D is perhaps TRBD1 or TRBD2 (5 bases each). This CDR3 comprises 14 residues. With 2 bases removed from V and 4 bases from J, the gap between germline ends came to 9 bases. Germline assignment: CDR1 SGDLS and CDR2 YYNGEE. CDR3 in DNA: TGTGCCAGCAGCGTGGGGGTGGGCACCGGGGAGCTGTTTTTT. The encoded protein is CASSVGVGTGELFF.

This clonotype was detected many times. The chain couples TRBV9 to TRBJ2-3; TRBD2 might be the D (7 bases). There are 16 residues in the CDR3. The germline CDR1 and CDR2 sequences are SGDLS and YYNGEE. The V end was cut by 0 bases, the J end by 4 bases, with 15 bases between. DNA for the CDR3: TGTGCCAGCAGCGTAGGGGGGGGGCCCCCGGCAGATACGCAGTATTTT. It translates to CASSVGGGPPADTQYF.

This clonotype showed up many times. V usage is TRBV9 and J usage is TRBJ2-1; 14 bases are a match to TRBD2. J lost 7 bases, V lost 1 base, and 7 bases had no gene match. The CDR3 is 17 amino acids. CDR1 and CDR2 (germline): SGDLS, YYNGEE. CDR3 DNA: TGTGCCAGCAGCGTAACCCTGACTAGCGGGGGGGGGAATGAGCAGTTCTTC. This gives the protein CASSVTLTSGGGNEQFF.

This clonotype was counted a few times. As DNA, the CDR3 is TGTGCCAGCAGCTCGAGCGGGGGGCTCACAGATACGCAGTATTTT. Encoded protein: CASSSSGGLTDTQYF. The chain is built from TRBV9 and TRBJ2-3; TRBD2 agrees at 9 bases. Germline-derived CDR1 and CDR2 are SGDLS and YYNGEE. The CDR3 has 15 amino acids. The trim removed 4 bases at V and 2 bases at J, leaving 5 bases unmatched.

In its sample, this clonotype was seen many times. This chain joins TRBV9 and TRBJ2-3, with D possibly called TRBD1 or TRBD2 (6 bases each). V was clipped by 3 bases and J by 1 base, with 15 bases between them. CDR1 and CDR2 from the germline V gene are SGDLS and YYNGEE. This CDR3 is built from 16 residues. In nucleotides, the CDR3 is TGTGCCAGCAGCGCCGTGGGGGGCGGCGGCACAGATACGCAGTATTTT. Translating gives CASSAVGGGGTDTQYF.

This clonotype appeared many times. V gene TRBV9 combines with J gene TRBJ1-1; the D is unclear. The V end lost 3 bases, the J end lost 3 bases, and 9 bases lay between the germline ends. This CDR3 contains 13 residues. Germline CDR1 reads SGDLS; CDR2 reads YYNGEE. CDR3 protein: CASSEQMDTEAFF. DNA of the CDR3: TGTGCCAGCAGCGAACAGATGGACACTGAAGCTTTCTTT.

This clonotype was counted many times. The chain combines TRBV9 with TRBJ1-3; D is unclear. The CDR3 totals 13 residues. Looked up from germline, CDR1 is SGDLS and CDR2 is YYNGEE. The V end lost 1 base, the J end lost 4 bases, and 6 bases lay between the germline ends. CDR3 loop: CASSVISGNTIYF. Written as DNA, the CDR3 is TGTGCCAGCAGCGTAATATCCGGAAACACCATATATTTT.